This T cell receptor beta chain was captured by sequencing in a study of T cells in Graves' hyperthyroidism and ophthalmopathy. CDR3 length: 12 residues. In germline, CDR1 is LGHDT, CDR2 YNNKEL (reference sequence). The V end was cut by 1 base, the J end by 5 bases, with 5 bases between. Stable Graves' hyperthyroidism denoted no ophthalmopathy progression over 18 months. This clonotype occurred many times. Amplification of TCR beta CDR3 regions was performed using RNA transcripts as template. A first-round RT-PCR of the TCR CDR3 used the HTBI primer set. TCRdb itself ran the multiplex PCR reads through MiXCR, one entry per CDR3 protein. In the table there are fewer than 200,000 distinct CDR3 sequences, 17% of which are singletons.

The receptor's source is a woman aged 45-60 years with Graves' hyperthyroidism. The rearrangement uses TRBV3-1 and TRBJ1-2; D gene uncertain. The sequencing sample was made of blood. The CDR3 protein is CASSQGEYGYTF. Written as DNA, the CDR3 is TGTGCCAGCAGCCAAGGTGAATATGGCTACACCTTC.